This T cell receptor beta chain was sequenced in a study of a mutant IDH1 vaccine in newly diagnosed glioma. At the level of the study: Weeks 1, 3, 5, 7, 11, 15, 19 and 23 were when patients received their eight vaccinations. Vaccines began 4-6 weeks after radiotherapy alone, or with temozolomide cycles. Previous treatment comprised radiotherapy, temozolomide, or both, mostly both.

The CDR3 extends over 13 amino acids. Trimming removed 2 bases at V and 5 bases at J, with 10 bases between. Germline V lookup: CDR1 KGHSH, CDR2 LQKENI. Regarding time point: week 5, during vaccination. Alongside topical imiquimod, each dose of vaccine comprised 300 ug of mutant IDH1 20-mer peptide. Here immunoSEQ multiplex PCR was the method, and the copy in TCRdb shows in-frame clones only, minus some. The sample includes roughly 72,000 clones, 90% to 95% seen only once; the top ten take 0.56%. Concerning this clone: The antigen is unknown.

The clonotype was recovered from a woman aged 45-59 years with glioma. The specimen was PBMCs, collected from a glioma patient whose treatment included an IDH1 peptide vaccine. This chain uses TRBV18 with TRBJ2-7; D unclear. The CDR3 nucleotides read TGTGCCAGCTCACCAGGTCCCGGAGACGAGCAGTACTTC. Protein: CASSPGPGDEQYF.